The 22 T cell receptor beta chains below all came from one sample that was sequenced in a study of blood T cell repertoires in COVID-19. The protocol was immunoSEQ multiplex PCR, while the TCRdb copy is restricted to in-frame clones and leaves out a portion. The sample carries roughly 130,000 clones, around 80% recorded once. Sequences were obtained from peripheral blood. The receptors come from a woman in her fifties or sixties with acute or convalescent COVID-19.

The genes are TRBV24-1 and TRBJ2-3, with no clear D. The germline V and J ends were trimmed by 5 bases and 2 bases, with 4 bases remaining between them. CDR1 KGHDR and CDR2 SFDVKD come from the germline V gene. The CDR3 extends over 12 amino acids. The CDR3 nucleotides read TGTGCCACCAGTGGAGACACAGATACGCAGTATTTT. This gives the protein CATSGDTDTQYF.

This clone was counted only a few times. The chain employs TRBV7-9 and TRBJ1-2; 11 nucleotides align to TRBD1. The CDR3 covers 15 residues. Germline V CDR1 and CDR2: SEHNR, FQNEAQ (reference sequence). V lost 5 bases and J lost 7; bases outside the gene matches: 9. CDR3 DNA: TGTGCCAGCAGCCCTCGGACAGGGGGCAGTGGTGGCTACACCTTC. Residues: CASSPRTGGSGGYTF.

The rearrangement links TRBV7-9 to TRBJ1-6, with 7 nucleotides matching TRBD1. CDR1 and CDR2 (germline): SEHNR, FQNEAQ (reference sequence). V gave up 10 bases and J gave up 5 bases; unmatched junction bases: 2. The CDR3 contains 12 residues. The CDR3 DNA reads TGTGCCACCACAGGGGATAATTCACCCCTCCACTTT. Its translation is CATTGDNSPLHF.

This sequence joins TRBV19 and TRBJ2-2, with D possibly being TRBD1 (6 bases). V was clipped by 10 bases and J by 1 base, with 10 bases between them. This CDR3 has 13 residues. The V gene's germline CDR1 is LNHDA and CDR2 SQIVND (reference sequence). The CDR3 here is CAITDRNTGELFF. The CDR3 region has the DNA TGTGCCATTACGGACAGGAACACCGGGGAGCTGTTTTTT.

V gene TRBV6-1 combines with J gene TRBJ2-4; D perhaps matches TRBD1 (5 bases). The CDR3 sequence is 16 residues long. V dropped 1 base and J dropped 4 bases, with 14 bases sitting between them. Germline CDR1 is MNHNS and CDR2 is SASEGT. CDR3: CASSEEGAGSKNIQYF. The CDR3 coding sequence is TGTGCCAGCAGTGAAGAAGGTGCAGGGTCAAAAAACATTCAGTACTTC.

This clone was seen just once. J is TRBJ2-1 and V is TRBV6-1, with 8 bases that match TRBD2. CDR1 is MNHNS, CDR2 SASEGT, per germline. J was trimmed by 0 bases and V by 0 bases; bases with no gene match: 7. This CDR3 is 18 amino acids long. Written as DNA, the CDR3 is TGTGCCAGCAGTGAAGCCCACGACGGGAGGGGCTCCTACAATGAGCAGTTCTTC. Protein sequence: CASSEAHDGRGSYNEQFF.

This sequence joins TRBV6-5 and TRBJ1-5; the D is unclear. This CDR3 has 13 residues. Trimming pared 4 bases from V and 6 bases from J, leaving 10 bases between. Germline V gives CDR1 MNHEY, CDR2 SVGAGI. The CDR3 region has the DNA TGTGCCAGCAGTTGGTTTGCCGGTCAGCCCCAGCATTTT. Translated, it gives CASSWFAGQPQHF.

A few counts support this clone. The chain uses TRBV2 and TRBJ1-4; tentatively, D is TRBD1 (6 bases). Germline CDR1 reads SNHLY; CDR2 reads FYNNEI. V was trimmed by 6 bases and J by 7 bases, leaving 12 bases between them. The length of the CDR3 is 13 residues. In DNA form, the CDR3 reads TGTGCCAGCAGATCTACAGGGAGTGAAAAACTGTTTTTT. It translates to CASRSTGSEKLFF.

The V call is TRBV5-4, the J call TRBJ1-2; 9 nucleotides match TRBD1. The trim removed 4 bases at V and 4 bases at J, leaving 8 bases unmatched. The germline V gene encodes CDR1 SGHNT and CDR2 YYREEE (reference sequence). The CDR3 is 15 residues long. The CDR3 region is CASSAGTGTFYGYTF. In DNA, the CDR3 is TGTGCCAGCAGCGCCGGGACAGGGACGTTCTATGGCTACACCTTC.

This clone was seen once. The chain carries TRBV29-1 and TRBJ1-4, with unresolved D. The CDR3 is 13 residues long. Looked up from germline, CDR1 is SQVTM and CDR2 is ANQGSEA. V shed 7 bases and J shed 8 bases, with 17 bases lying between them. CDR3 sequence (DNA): TGCAGCGGCTACCTCGTGCGGAGGGAAAAACTGTTTTTT. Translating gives CSGYLVRREKLFF.

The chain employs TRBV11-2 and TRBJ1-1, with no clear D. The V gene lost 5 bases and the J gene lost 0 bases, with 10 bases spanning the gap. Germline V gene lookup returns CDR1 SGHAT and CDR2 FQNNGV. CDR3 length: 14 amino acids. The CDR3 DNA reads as TGTGCCAGCAGCCCCCGAGAGATGAACACTGAAGCTTTCTTT. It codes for CASSPREMNTEAFF.

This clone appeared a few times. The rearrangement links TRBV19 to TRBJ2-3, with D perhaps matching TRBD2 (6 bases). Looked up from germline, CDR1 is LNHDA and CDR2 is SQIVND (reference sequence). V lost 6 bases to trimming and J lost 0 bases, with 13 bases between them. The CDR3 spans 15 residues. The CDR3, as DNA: TGTGCCAGTAGGGACCGGGGGTCTAGCACAGATACGCAGTATTTT. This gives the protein CASRDRGSSTDTQYF.

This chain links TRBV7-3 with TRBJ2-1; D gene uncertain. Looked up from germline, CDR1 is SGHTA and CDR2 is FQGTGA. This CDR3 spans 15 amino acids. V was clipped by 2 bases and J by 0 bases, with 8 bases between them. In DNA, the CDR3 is TGTGCCAGCAGCTTAGGGCAGGTCTCCTACAATGAGCAGTTCTTC. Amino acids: CASSLGQVSYNEQFF.

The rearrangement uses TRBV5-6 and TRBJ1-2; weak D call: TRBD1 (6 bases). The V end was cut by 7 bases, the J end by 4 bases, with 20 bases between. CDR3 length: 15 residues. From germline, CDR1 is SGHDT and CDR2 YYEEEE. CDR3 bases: TGTGCCAGCGCCCTCCGAGGGGGTACGAGCTATGGCTACACCTTC. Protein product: CASALRGGTSYGYTF. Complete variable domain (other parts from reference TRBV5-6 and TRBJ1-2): DAGVTQSPTHLIKTRGQQVTLRCSPKSGHDTVSWYQQALGQGPQFIFQYYEEEERQRGNFPDRFSGHQFPNYSSELNVNALLLGDSALYLCASALRGGTSYGYTFGSGTRLTVV.

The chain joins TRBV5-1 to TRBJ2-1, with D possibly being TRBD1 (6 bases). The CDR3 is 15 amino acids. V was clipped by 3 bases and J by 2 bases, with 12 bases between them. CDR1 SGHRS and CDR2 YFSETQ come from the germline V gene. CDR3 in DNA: TGCGCCAGCAGCTCGAGCGAGGGGGCCTACAATGAGCAGTTCTTC. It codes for CASSSSEGAYNEQFF.

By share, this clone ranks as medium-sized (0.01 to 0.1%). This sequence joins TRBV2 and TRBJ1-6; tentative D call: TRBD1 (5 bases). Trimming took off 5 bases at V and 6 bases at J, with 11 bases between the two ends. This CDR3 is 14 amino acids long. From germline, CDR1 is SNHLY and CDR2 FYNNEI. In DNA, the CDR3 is TGTGCCAGCAGTTTAAAGCAGGGTAATTCACCCCTCCACTTT. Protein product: CASSLKQGNSPLHF.

As DNA, the CDR3 is TGTGCCAGCAGTTTCTCTAGATCCTACGAGCAGTACGTC. It specifies CASSFSRSYEQYV. V and J are TRBV12-3 or TRBV12-4 and TRBJ2-7, with no clear D. Trimming cost V 3 bases and J 1 base, with 7 bases left between them. The CDR3 totals 13 residues.

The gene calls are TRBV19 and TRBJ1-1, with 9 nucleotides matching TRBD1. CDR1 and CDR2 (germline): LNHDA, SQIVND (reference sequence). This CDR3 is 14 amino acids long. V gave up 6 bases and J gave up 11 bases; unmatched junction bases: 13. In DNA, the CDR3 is TGTGCCAGTAGGGACAGGGGCGCAAGATTTTCCGCTTTCTTT. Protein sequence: CASRDRGARFSAFF.

The CDR3 bases are TGTGCCAGTAGTATGAGGCAGAAGAATGGCTACACCTTC. Protein sequence: CASSMRQKNGYTF. This sequence joins TRBV19 and TRBJ1-2; no clear D gene. The V end was cut by 3 bases, the J end by 6 bases, with 11 bases between. Germline V CDR1 and CDR2: LNHDA, SQIVND (reference sequence). This CDR3 contains 13 residues.

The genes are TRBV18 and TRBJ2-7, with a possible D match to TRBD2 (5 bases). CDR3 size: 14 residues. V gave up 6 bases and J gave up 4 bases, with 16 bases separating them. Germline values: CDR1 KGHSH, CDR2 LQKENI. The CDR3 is CASSREGNRYEQYF. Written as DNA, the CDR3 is TGTGCCAGCTCTCGAGAGGGAAATAGGTACGAGCAGTACTTC.

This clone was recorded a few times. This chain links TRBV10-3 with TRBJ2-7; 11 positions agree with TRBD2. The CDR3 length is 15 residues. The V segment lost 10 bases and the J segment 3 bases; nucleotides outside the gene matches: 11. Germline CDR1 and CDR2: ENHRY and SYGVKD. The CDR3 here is CATRGLAGGNYEQYV. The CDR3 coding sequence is TGTGCCACCCGGGGGTTAGCGGGGGGGAACTACGAGCAGTACGTC.

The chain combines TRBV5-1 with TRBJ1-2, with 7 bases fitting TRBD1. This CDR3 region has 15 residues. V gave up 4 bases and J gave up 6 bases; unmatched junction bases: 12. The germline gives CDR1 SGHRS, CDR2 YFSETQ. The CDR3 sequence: CASSVDIRDRHGYTF. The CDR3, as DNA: TGCGCCAGCAGCGTGGATATCCGGGACAGACATGGCTACACCTTC.